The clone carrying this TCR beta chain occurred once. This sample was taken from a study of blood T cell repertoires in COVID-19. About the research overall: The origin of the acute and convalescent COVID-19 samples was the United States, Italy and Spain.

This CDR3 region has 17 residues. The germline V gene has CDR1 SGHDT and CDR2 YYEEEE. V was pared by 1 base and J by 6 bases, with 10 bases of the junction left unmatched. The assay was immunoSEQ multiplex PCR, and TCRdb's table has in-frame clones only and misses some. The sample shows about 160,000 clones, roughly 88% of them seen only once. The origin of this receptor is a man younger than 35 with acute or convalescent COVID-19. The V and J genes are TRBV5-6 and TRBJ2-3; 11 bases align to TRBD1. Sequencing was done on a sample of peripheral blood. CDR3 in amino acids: CASSLYGTGGSSDTQYF. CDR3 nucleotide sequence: TGTGCCAGCAGCTTGTACGGGACAGGGGGTTCCTCCGATACGCAGTATTTT. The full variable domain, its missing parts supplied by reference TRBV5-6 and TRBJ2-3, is DAGVTQSPTHLIKTRGQQVTLRCSPKSGHDTVSWYQQALGQGPQFIFQYYEEEERQRGNFPDRFSGHQFPNYSSELNVNALLLGDSALYLCASSLYGTGGSSDTQYFGPGTRLTVL.